This TCR beta chain was obtained from a study of OX40 agonist ivuxolimab in advanced cancers. A word on this clone: Its target is not known.

The assay was immunoSEQ multiplex PCR, and TCRdb's table has in-frame clones only and misses some. Of some 15,000 clones listed, around 93% are singletons. Study-wide results and caveats: Average numbers of expanded clones were greater in CD8+ T cells than in CD4+. At 0.1-3.0 mg/kg, partial responders had clonal expansion among the lowest observed.

This receptor was identified in an adult with an advanced solid tumor such as melanoma, head and neck, liver or kidney cancer. Source: CD4+ or CD8+ T cells sorted from blood, taken in a trial of the OX40 agonist ivuxolimab.

DNA of the CDR3: TGTGCCAGCAGCGTAGAGGGGTTCGGCTATGGCTACACCTTC. The encoded protein is CASSVEGFGYGYTF. V and J are TRBV9 and TRBJ1-2; a weak D match, TRBD1 (5 bases). This CDR3 has 14 amino acids. In germline, CDR1 is SGDLS, CDR2 YYNGEE. Trimming shortened V by 0 bases and J by 4 bases, and 10 bases separated the two germline ends.